This T cell receptor beta chain was documented in a study of technical replicates of blood from a few donors. This CDR3 spans 14 amino acids. V gave up 4 bases and J gave up 3 bases; unmatched junction bases: 0. Germline V gene sequence: CDR1 MNHEY, CDR2 SVGAGI. This table comes from immunoSEQ multiplex PCR, and its TCRdb copy is limited to in-frame clones, with some not included. The repertoire consists of roughly 70,000 clones, with approximately 96% occurring once and the leading ten covering over 0.35%. This sequence originates from a human donor in good health. Sequenced: T cells isolated from PBMCs. The rearrangement joins TRBV6-5 to TRBJ1-4, with TRBD1 matching 9 bases. CDR3 loop: CASSWTGANEKLFF. The CDR3 region has the DNA TGTGCCAGCAGTTGGACAGGGGCTAATGAAAAACTGTTTTTT.